One and the same sample provided the 12 T cell receptor beta chains below, sequenced in a study of CD8+CD57+ T cells in acquired aplastic anemia. Patients selected for sequencing had displayed CD8+CD57+ cell expansion by flow cytometry. Profiling of TCR beta VDJ combinations and CDR3 sequences used genomic DNA as template. MiXCR, applied by TCRdb to the reads, yields one record per CDR3 protein. The sample yields some 200,000 distinct CDR3 sequences, around half seen once. The sample comprised sorted CD4+, CD8+, or CD8+CD57+ T cells (not recorded which) from PBMCs. These receptors originate from a human donor with aplastic anemia.

This clonotype was picked up one time. A junction boundary mismatches the germline segment, possibly from a read error. The gene calls are TRBV24-1 and TRBJ2-7; the D gene is possibly TRBD1 (7 bases). Germline V gene sequence: CDR1 KGHDR, CDR2 SFDVKD. The CDR3 has 12 residues. The CDR3 bases are TGTGCCAGTGGACAGGAGGGCTACGAGCTGTACTTC. Protein sequence: CASGQEGYELYF.

The sample holds one count of this clonotype. The chain employs TRBV25-1 and TRBJ2-1; D gene unclear. V lost 3 bases to trimming and J lost 7 bases, with 7 bases between them. The CDR3 contains 12 residues. CDR1 is MGHDK, CDR2 SYGVNS, per germline. The CDR3 DNA reads as TGTGCCAGCAGTGACCTTAGTAATGAGCAGTTCTTC. Its translation: CASSDLSNEQFF.

The chain couples TRBV15 to TRBJ2-5; the D is unclear. V was cut by 4 bases and J by 0 bases, with 15 bases left in between. The germline V gene has CDR1 LNHNV and CDR2 YYDKDF (reference sequence). The CDR3 is 16 residues long. CDR3 DNA: TGTGCCACCAGCAAAGAAGCCCCAGACTACCAAGAGACCCAGTACTTC. It codes for CATSKEAPDYQETQYF.

The CDR3 reads CASSQEVQRGIDTQYF. The CDR3 DNA sequence: TGCGCCAGCAGCCAAGAAGTCCAGCGGGGGATCGATACGCAGTATTTT. The chain couples TRBV4-3 to TRBJ2-3; 8 nucleotides match TRBD2. CDR1 is LGHNA, CDR2 YSLEER, per germline. This CDR3 has 16 amino acids. J gave up 6 bases and V 0 bases, and 8 bases lay outside the gene matches.

This clonotype was seen a handful of times. This rearrangement joins TRBV2 to TRBJ2-7; TRBD1 or TRBD2 may be the D gene (5 bases each). With 4 bases removed from V and 6 bases from J, the gap between germline ends came to 7 bases. The V gene's germline CDR1 is SNHLY and CDR2 FYNNEI. The CDR3 is made up of 11 amino acids. CDR3 in amino acids: CASSVGTEQYF. The CDR3 DNA sequence: TGTGCCAGCAGTGTTGGGACCGAGCAGTACTTC.

The chain combines TRBV11-2 with TRBJ2-7, with 7 nucleotides matching TRBD1. Trimming at V came to 7 bases and at J to 3 bases, leaving 9 bases not matched to a gene. Germline V gene sequence: CDR1 SGHAT, CDR2 FQNNGV. This CDR3 has 14 residues. For the CDR3, the DNA is TGTGCCAGCACCATCCGGGACAGCCTCTACGAGCAGTACTTC. Protein: CASTIRDSLYEQYF.

Ten or more counts support this clonotype. The chain recombines TRBV27 with TRBJ2-7; D gene uncertain. The CDR3 has 14 amino acids. The V and J ends lost 6 bases and 2 bases respectively, with 14 bases between them. Germline lookup yields CDR1 MNHEY and CDR2 SMNVEV (reference sequence). Here the CDR3 DNA reads TGTGCCAGCAGCCCCGCCAGGCCAGCCTACGAGCAGTACTTC. Protein product: CASSPARPAYEQYF.

This clonotype was observed many times. This chain joins TRBV7-6 and TRBJ1-2, with 8 bases matching TRBD1. The germline V gene has CDR1 SGHVS and CDR2 FNYEAQ. The CDR3 is 13 amino acids. V shed 5 bases, J shed 8 bases, and the junction held 7 bases outside the gene matches. CDR3 sequence reads: CASSRQGLGGYTF. The DNA of the CDR3 is TGTGCCAGCAGCCGACAGGGGTTGGGGGGCTACACCTTC.

As to this clonotype: A read error may explain this, as a much larger clone is one base away. No conserved phenylalanine or tryptophan ends this CDR3, so it is likely a read error. The rearrangement uses TRBV9 and TRBJ2-3, with TRBD2 matching over 9 bases. Germline lookup yields CDR1 SGDLS and CDR2 YYNGEE. The CDR3 is 14 residues long. Germline trimming cut 1 base from V and 4 bases from J; bases unmatched to any gene: 1. The CDR3 DNA reads as TGTGCCAGCAGCGTACTAGCGGGGCCAGATACGCAGTATCTT. Protein product: CASSVLAGPDTQYL.

The rearrangement joins TRBV7-7 to TRBJ2-1; 9 bases fit TRBD2. The CDR3 covers 15 residues. Looked up from germline, CDR1 is SSHAT and CDR2 is FNYEAQ (reference sequence). Trimming cost V 1 base and J 9 bases; bases outside gene matches: 7. The CDR3 loop reads CASSLEPISGGEQFF. The CDR3 bases are TGTGCCAGCAGCTTAGAGCCGATTAGCGGGGGTGAGCAGTTCTTC.

This chain joins TRBV5-1 and TRBJ2-3, with 7 bases aligning to TRBD2. This CDR3 has 15 residues. Germline CDR1 SGHRS, CDR2 YFSETQ. V lost 4 bases to trimming and J lost 0 bases; unmatched junction nucleotides: 5. The CDR3 protein is CASSVTSTSTDTQYF. In DNA form, the CDR3 reads TGCGCCAGCAGCGTGACTAGCACGAGCACAGATACGCAGTATTTT.

V gene TRBV5-1 combines with J gene TRBJ1-2; the D is unclear. Germline V gives CDR1 SGHRS, CDR2 YFSETQ. The CDR3 runs 14 residues. The V gene lost 0 bases and the J gene lost 0 bases, with 6 bases spanning the gap. The CDR3: CASSLGSTNYGYTF. CDR3 sequence (DNA): TGCGCCAGCAGCTTGGGTAGTACTAACTATGGCTACACCTTC.